Each of the 18 T cell receptor beta chains below was sequenced from the same sample in a study of blood T cell repertoires in COVID-19. TCRdb's copy holds only in-frame clones and misses some; the assay was immunoSEQ multiplex PCR. The sample shows 250,000 to 300,000 clones, roughly 89% of them seen only once. The specimen was PBMCs or T cells enriched from blood (not recorded which). The receptors here all came from a woman between 40 and 55 years old who had recovered from COVID-19.

This CDR3 is CASSQGGREQYF. DNA for the CDR3: TGTGCCAGCAGCCAAGGAGGGCGCGAGCAGTACTTC. The gene calls are TRBV3-1 (or the pseudogene TRBV3-2) and TRBJ2-7; TRBD2 is a possible D gene (5 bases). CDR1 LGHDT and CDR2 YNNKEL come from the germline V gene (reference sequence). V was shortened by 1 base and J by 6 bases, with 7 bases between the two germline ends. The CDR3 totals 12 residues.

The V gene is TRBV7-6, the J gene TRBJ2-7, with 11 bases identical to TRBD2. The germline CDR1 and CDR2 sequences are SGHVS and FNYEAQ. Trimming cost V 1 base and J 7 bases; bases outside gene matches: 0. CDR3 length: 13 residues. The CDR3 DNA reads TGTGCCAGCAGCTTAGGGACTAGCGGGGAGCAGTACTTC. This translates into CASSLGTSGEQYF.

The chain combines TRBV3-1 (or the pseudogene TRBV3-2) with TRBJ1-2, with TRBD1 matching over 7 bases. The trim removed 1 base at V and 5 bases at J, leaving 7 bases unmatched. This CDR3 has 15 amino acids. The germline V gene encodes CDR1 LGHDT and CDR2 YNNKEL (reference sequence). Here the CDR3 DNA reads TGTGCCAGCAGCCAAGCCTCGACAGGGAGGTATGGCTACACCTTC. It yields the protein CASSQASTGRYGYTF.

This clone came up once. The J gene is TRBJ2-7, the V gene TRBV19; no clear D gene. Germline CDR1 reads LNHDA; CDR2 reads SQIVND (reference sequence). With 0 bases removed from V and 1 base from J, the gap between germline ends came to 7 bases. CDR3 length: 14 amino acids. CDR3 DNA: TGTGCCAGTAGTATAGACTTAGAGTCCTACGAGCAGTACTTC. It specifies CASSIDLESYEQYF.

The V and J genes are TRBV19 and TRBJ1-5; TRBD1 is a possible D gene (6 bases). This CDR3 comprises 16 residues. V lost 6 bases, J lost 0 bases, and 15 bases lay in between. The germline gives CDR1 LNHDA, CDR2 SQIVND (reference sequence). CDR3 protein: CASSDGTQFSNQPQHF. CDR3 bases: TGTGCCAGTAGCGACGGGACACAATTTAGCAATCAGCCCCAGCATTTT.

The chain uses TRBV20-1 and TRBJ1-1; a possible D gene is TRBD1 (5 bases). The V and J ends lost 3 bases and 6 bases respectively, with 11 bases between them. There are 12 residues in the CDR3. Germline loops: CDR1 DFQATT, CDR2 SNEGSKA (reference sequence). In nucleotides, the CDR3 is TGCAGTGCTAGTCAGGGAAGGGCTGAAGCTTTCTTT. This translates into CSASQGRAEAFF.

This clone occurred a few times. The genes are TRBV11-2 and TRBJ2-7, with 7 bases that match TRBD2. J was trimmed by 4 bases and V by 3 bases; bases with no gene match: 9. The V gene's germline CDR1 is SGHAT and CDR2 FQNNGV. The CDR3 totals 15 residues. This CDR3 reads CASSFGGSGLYEQYF. In nucleotides, the CDR3 is TGTGCCAGCAGCTTCGGCGGGAGCGGTCTATACGAGCAGTACTTC.

The chain combines TRBV5-1 with TRBJ1-4; D is unclear. V shed 0 bases and J shed 6 bases, with 9 bases lying between them. Germline V gives CDR1 SGHRS, CDR2 YFSETQ. The CDR3 spans 14 residues. This chain's CDR3 is CASSLDGMDEKLFF. CDR3 bases: TGCGCCAGCAGCTTGGACGGGATGGATGAAAAACTGTTTTTT.

This rearrangement joins TRBV5-1 to TRBJ1-4, with D maybe TRBD1 (6 bases). The CDR3 loop spans 13 amino acids. The V gene lost 3 bases and the J gene lost 6 bases, with 9 bases spanning the gap. Germline V gene lookup returns CDR1 SGHRS and CDR2 YFSETQ. As DNA, the CDR3 is TGCGCCAGCAGCTCAGGGGTGGATGAAAAACTGTTTTTT. Translation: CASSSGVDEKLFF.

The chain couples TRBV2 to TRBJ2-3; no definite D call. V shed 3 bases and J shed 2 bases, with 9 bases lying between them. Per germline, CDR1 SNHLY and CDR2 FYNNEI. The CDR3 runs to 14 residues. The CDR3 loop is CASSERRFTDTQYF. DNA for the CDR3: TGTGCCAGCAGTGAGAGAAGATTCACAGATACGCAGTATTTT.

The V call is TRBV18, the J call TRBJ1-1, with D uncertain. The germline V gene has CDR1 KGHSH and CDR2 LQKENI. CDR3 length: 13 residues. Trimming removed 8 bases from V and 3 bases from J, with 13 bases in between. CDR3 residues: CASLRQVDTEAFF. CDR3 sequence (DNA): TGTGCCAGCCTTCGGCAGGTCGACACTGAAGCTTTCTTT.

CDR3 nucleotide sequence: TGTGCCAGTAGTATACAGGCAGGGGGCGATCTCTATGGCTACACCTTC. It specifies CASSIQAGGDLYGYTF. The genes are TRBV19 and TRBJ1-2, with TRBD1 matching 8 bases. CDR1 and CDR2 (germline): LNHDA, SQIVND (reference sequence). The V segment lost 2 bases and the J segment 4 bases; nucleotides outside the gene matches: 9. The CDR3 sequence is 16 residues long.

J is TRBJ2-1 and V is TRBV18; possible D gene TRBD1, 7 bases. Germline V lookup: CDR1 KGHSH, CDR2 LQKENI. The CDR3 covers 21 residues. V was cut by 8 bases and J by 0 bases, with 32 bases left in between. CDR3 in DNA: TGTGCCAGCCAAGACGTCAGGAGGGGGCGTATCTTCTTTAGCTCCTACAATGAGCAGTTCTTC. This translates into CASQDVRRGRIFFSSYNEQFF.

V and J are TRBV10-3 and TRBJ2-3; 12 nucleotides match TRBD1. CDR3 length: 17 amino acids. Germline V lookup: CDR1 ENHRY, CDR2 SYGVKD. The V gene end was trimmed by 3 bases and the J gene end by 10 bases; junction bases not matched to a gene: 14. Written as DNA, the CDR3 is TGTGCCATCAGTGACATCCGGGACAGGGGGCCATCGGCCCCGCAGTATTTT. Protein product: CAISDIRDRGPSAPQYF.

CDR3 nucleotide sequence: TGTGCCAGCAGTTTTGTTCCAGGTCAGCCCCAGCATTTT. This sequence encodes CASSFVPGQPQHF. The genes are TRBV6-5 and TRBJ1-5; D unclear. From germline, CDR1 is MNHEY and CDR2 SVGAGI. CDR3 length: 13 amino acids. The ends were cut back, 4 bases at V and 6 bases at J, with 10 bases in the middle.

The chain has TRBV7-2 and TRBJ2-1; the D gene is possibly TRBD2 (7 bases). Germline V gene lookup returns CDR1 SGHTA and CDR2 FQGNSA. This CDR3 region has 14 residues. V lost 5 bases and J 6 bases, leaving 14 bases between the germline ends. The chain's CDR3 is CASSLSGGSNEQFF. CDR3 bases: TGTGCCAGCAGCCTCTCGGGGGGCTCCAATGAGCAGTTCTTC.

The chain has TRBV6-5 and TRBJ2-2, with TRBD1 as a possible D gene (5 bases). The germline gives CDR1 MNHEY, CDR2 SVGAGI. Trimming stripped 6 bases from V and 2 bases from J, with 13 bases between. CDR3 length: 15 residues. DNA for the CDR3: TGTGCCAGCAGGACACAGGACCTTAACACCGGGGAGCTGTTTTTT. Its translation is CASRTQDLNTGELFF.

The rearrangement joins TRBV9 to TRBJ2-5, with D tentatively TRBD2 (6 bases). The CDR3 runs to 15 residues. From germline, CDR1 is SGDLS and CDR2 YYNGEE. V was trimmed by 3 bases and J by 5 bases, leaving 17 bases between them. The CDR3 nucleotides read TGTGCCAGCAGCGGCCCCTCGGAGGGTGGGGAGACCCAGTACTTC. It codes for CASSGPSEGGETQYF.